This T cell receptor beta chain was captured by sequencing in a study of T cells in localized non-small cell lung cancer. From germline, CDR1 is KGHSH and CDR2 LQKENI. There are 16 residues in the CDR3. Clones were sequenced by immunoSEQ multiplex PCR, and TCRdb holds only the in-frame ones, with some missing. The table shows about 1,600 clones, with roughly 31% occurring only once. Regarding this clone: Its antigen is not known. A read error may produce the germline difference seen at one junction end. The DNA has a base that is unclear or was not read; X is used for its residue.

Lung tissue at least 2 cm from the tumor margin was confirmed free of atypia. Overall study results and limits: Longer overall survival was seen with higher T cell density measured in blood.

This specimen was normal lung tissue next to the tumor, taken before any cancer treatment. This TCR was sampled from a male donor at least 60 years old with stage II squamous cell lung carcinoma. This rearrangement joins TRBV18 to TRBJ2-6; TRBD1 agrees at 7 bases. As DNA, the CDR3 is TGTGCYAGCTCACCACCCGACAGGGCTGGGGCCAACGTCCTGACTTTC. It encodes CXSSPPDRAGANVLTF. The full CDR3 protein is CASSPPDRAGANVLTF.